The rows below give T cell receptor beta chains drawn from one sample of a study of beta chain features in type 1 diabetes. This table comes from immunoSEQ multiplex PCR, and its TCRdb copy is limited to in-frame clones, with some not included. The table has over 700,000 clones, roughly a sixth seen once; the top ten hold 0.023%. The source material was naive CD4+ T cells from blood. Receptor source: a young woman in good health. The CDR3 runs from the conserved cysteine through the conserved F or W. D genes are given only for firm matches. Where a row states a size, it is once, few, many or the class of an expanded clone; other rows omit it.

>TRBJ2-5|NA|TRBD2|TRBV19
TGTGCCAGTGGGACTAGCGGGAAGGTAGAGACCCAGTACTTC
CASGTSGKVETQYF
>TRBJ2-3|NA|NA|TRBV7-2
TGTGCCAGCAGCCCTTGGGACAACACAGATACGCAGTATTTT
CASSPWDNTDTQYF
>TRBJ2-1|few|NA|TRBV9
TGTGCCAGCAGCGTAGCTCCTAGTATCTGGGATGAGCAGTTCTTC
CASSVAPSIWDEQFF
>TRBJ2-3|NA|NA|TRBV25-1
TGTGCCAGCAGTTCTAGCCCAGGCGATACGCAGTATTTT
CASSSSPGDTQYF
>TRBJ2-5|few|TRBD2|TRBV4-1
TGCGCCAGCAGCCACCCTAGCGGGAGGATAAGGGAGACCCAGTACTTC
CASSHPSGRIRETQYF
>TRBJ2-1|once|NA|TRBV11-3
TGTGCCAGCAGCTTAGACAGGAATGAGCAGTTCTTC
CASSLDRNEQFF
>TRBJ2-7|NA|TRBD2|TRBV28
TGTGCCAGCTCAACCGGGGGGTGGCGCGAGCAGTACTTC
CASSTGGWREQYF
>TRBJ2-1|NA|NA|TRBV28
TGTGCCAGCAGCTCTAACTGGAAACCGCAGTTCTTC
CASSSNWKPQFF
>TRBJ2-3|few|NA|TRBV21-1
TGTGCCAGCAGCAAAACAGTCTCCGGCAATACGCAGTATTTT
CASSKTVSGNTQYF
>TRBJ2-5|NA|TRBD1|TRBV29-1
TGCAGCGTTGCACGGGACAGGGGATGGGAGACCCAGTACTTC
CSVARDRGWETQYF
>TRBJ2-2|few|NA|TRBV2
TGTGCCAGCAGGCCTCACGGCGCCGGGGAGCTGTTTTTT
CASRPHGAGELFF
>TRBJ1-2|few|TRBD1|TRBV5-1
TGCGCCAGCAGCACCCAGGGCGGGACAGGGGTCTATGGCTACACCTTC
CASSTQGGTGVYGYTF
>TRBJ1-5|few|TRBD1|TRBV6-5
TGTGCCAGCAGCAGAACAGGGGTCGGCAATCAGCCCCAGCATTTT
CASSRTGVGNQPQHF
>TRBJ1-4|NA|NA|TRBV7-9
TGTGCCAGCAGCTTAGCGCCGGGGAGCAGGGTGGCAACTAATGAAAAACTGTTTTTT
CASSLAPGSRVATNEKLFF
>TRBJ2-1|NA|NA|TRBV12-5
TGTGCTAGTGGTTTGTCGACTTCTAGCGAGCAGTTCTTC
CASGLSTSSEQFF
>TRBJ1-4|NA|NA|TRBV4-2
TGTGCCAGCAGCCAAGACAATTTAGGATTCGCAACTAATGAAAAACTGTTTTTT
CASSQDNLGFATNEKLFF
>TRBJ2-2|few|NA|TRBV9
TGTGCCAGCAGGCAGTACCCGGGAGCCGGGGAGCTGTTTTTT
CASRQYPGAGELFF
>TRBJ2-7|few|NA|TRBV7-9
TGTGCCAGCAACAACAGGTTCTCCTCCTACGAGCAGTACTTC
CASNNRFSSYEQYF
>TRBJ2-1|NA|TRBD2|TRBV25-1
TGTGCCAGCAGTGAAACGGGAGGGCCCTACAATGAGCAGTTCTTC
CASSETGGPYNEQFF
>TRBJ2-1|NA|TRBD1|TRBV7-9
TGTGCCAGCAGCTTAAGGGGGCCGAACAATGAGCAGTTCTTC
CASSLRGPNNEQFF
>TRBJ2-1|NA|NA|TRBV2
TGTGCCACCGACCGGGACGCCCACTCCTACAATGAGCAGTTCTTC
CATDRDAHSYNEQFF
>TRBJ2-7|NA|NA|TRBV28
TGTGCCAGCAGTGCATACTACGAGCAGTACTTC
CASSAYYEQYF
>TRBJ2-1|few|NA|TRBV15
TGTGCCACCGGGAAAGGGGGCTCCTACAATGAGCAGTTCTTC
CATGKGGSYNEQFF
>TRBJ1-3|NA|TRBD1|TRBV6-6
TGTGCCAGCAGCCGGGGACAGGGGACGAACACCATATATTTT
CASSRGQGTNTIYF
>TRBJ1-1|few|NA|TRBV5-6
TGTGCCAGCAGCCACAACACTGAAGCTTTCTTT
CASSHNTEAFF
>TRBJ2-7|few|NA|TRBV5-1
TGCGCCAGCAGCTTGGGCGCGGGGCTGAGTCTCGAGCAGTACTTC
CASSLGAGLSLEQYF
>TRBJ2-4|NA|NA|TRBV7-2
TGTGCCAGCAGCCCCCGGCTCGGGCAAAACATTCAGTACTTC
CASSPRLGQNIQYF
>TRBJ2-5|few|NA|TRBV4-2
TGTGCCAGCAGCCAAGATCAATTCTCCAAGACACTGCAAGAGACCCAGTACTTC
CASSQDQFSKTLQETQYF
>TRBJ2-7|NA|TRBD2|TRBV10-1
TGCGCCAGCAGCCTAAGGGCGGGAGTCGGAGAGCAGTACTTC
CASSLRAGVGEQYF
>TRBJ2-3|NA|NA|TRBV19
TGTGCCAGTAGAAGTTCTGTAGGCGGAACTAGCACAGATACGCAGTATTTT
CASRSSVGGTSTDTQYF